A single sample is the source of the 17 T cell receptor beta chains below, sequenced in a study of CD8+ T cells in alopecia areata (dated by TCRdb to between 2018 and 2020). Library preparation used the immunoSEQ multiplex PCR assay. To provide template for TCR sequencing, every sample had RNA extracted and reverse transcribed into cDNA. Not all clones reach the TCRdb copy of this immuneACCESS table, which keeps in-frame sequences only. Checked studies attribute under half of the gap to unresolved V genes and leave the rest unexplained. Counted in this sample were under 350,000 clones; 55% to 75% of them appeared once. The ten most abundant clones make up under 2% of the sample. Reading the label with the study, this specimen's time point is: around 22 weeks on oral tofacitinib. The treatment or condition label, as the study defines it: oral pan-JAK inhibitor, 5-10 mg twice daily. The input for sequencing was CD4+ T cells sorted from blood, taken at week 24, from a patient treated with tofacitinib. The receptors come from a human donor with alopecia areata.

The chain couples TRBV7-9 to TRBJ2-7, with a tentative D call TRBD2 (6 bases). Deletions cut 4 bases from V and 3 bases from J, with 10 bases between. The CDR3 totals 13 residues. Germline CDR1 and CDR2: SEHNR and FQNEAQ (reference sequence). CDR3 nucleotides: TGTGCCAGCAGCTCTAGGAGGGACTACGAGCAGTACTTC. Its protein is CASSSRRDYEQYF.

This clone turned up a few times. Here the CDR3 DNA reads TGTGCCTGGAGTGGACGGTCGAACACTGAAGCTTTCTTT. This codes for CAWSGRSNTEAFF. The chain has TRBV30 and TRBJ1-1; D gene unclear. The V gene lost 1 base and the J gene lost 1 base, with 7 bases spanning the gap. Germline CDR1 reads GTSNPN; CDR2 reads SVGIG (reference sequence). The CDR3 sequence is 13 residues long.

The gene calls are TRBV4-2 and TRBJ2-2; TRBD1 matches 8 bases. After removal of 2 bases from V and 1 base from J, the junction contained 3 bases not matched to a gene. CDR1 is LGHNA and CDR2 is YNFKEQ in the germline V gene. This CDR3 contains 16 residues. The CDR3 reads CASSQQTGENTGELFF. The CDR3 DNA follows: TGTGCCAGCAGCCAACAGACAGGGGAGAACACCGGGGAGCTGTTTTTT.

The chain carries TRBV7-9 and TRBJ2-3; D gene ambiguous. V was pared by 4 bases and J by 3 bases, with 5 bases between. The CDR3 covers 12 residues. The germline V gene encodes CDR1 SEHNR and CDR2 FQNEAQ (reference sequence). CDR3 coding DNA: TGTGCCAGCAGCTCGGTAACAGATACGCAGTATTTT. It yields the protein CASSSVTDTQYF.

The V call is TRBV29-1, the J call TRBJ2-3; D gene ambiguous. V lost 4 bases and J 0 bases, leaving 11 bases between the germline ends. Germline V gene sequence: CDR1 SQVTM, CDR2 ANQGSEA. The CDR3 is 14 residues long. CDR3 loop: CSVVATASTDTQYF. In DNA, the CDR3 is TGCAGCGTTGTGGCCACAGCTAGCACAGATACGCAGTATTTT.

The chain's CDR3 is CASSLPGGAGNTIYF. The DNA for the CDR3 is TGTGCCAGCAGCTTGCCAGGGGGCGCGGGAAACACCATATATTTT. The V gene is TRBV5-6, the J gene TRBJ1-3, with 8 bases lining up with TRBD1. Germline CDR1 and CDR2: SGHDT and YYEEEE. This CDR3 spans 15 amino acids. Unmatched junction bases numbered 4, after V lost 1 base and J lost 4 bases.

The J gene is TRBJ2-1, the V gene TRBV7-9; possibly TRBD2 for D (5 bases). The V end was cut by 0 bases, the J end by 0 bases, with 6 bases between. The CDR3 runs to 15 residues. Germline V lookup: CDR1 SEHNR, CDR2 FQNEAQ (reference sequence). CDR3 protein: CASSLALASYNEQFF. CDR3 bases: TGTGCCAGCAGCTTAGCCCTAGCCTCCTACAATGAGCAGTTCTTC.

The CDR3 DNA follows: TGTGCCAGCAGTTTCTACAATGAGCAGTTCTTC. Translated: CASSFYNEQFF. The J gene is TRBJ2-1, the V gene TRBV7-9, with D uncertain. V lost 6 bases, J lost 3 bases, and 3 bases lay in between. Germline V CDR1 and CDR2: SEHNR, FQNEAQ (reference sequence). The CDR3 has 11 residues.

The J gene is TRBJ1-2, the V gene TRBV15; the D gene is possibly TRBD1 (5 bases). CDR1 and CDR2 (germline): LNHNV, YYDKDF (reference sequence). V was trimmed by 0 bases and J by 4 bases, leaving 15 bases between them. There are 16 residues in the CDR3. CDR3 nucleotide sequence: TGTGCCACCAGCAGAGATGGGGGAGTACGCGGCTATGGCTACACCTTC. This translates into CATSRDGGVRGYGYTF.

This clone is a singleton in its sample. The chain links TRBV5-6 to TRBJ2-7, with D unclear. CDR3 length: 12 amino acids. CDR1 is SGHDT, CDR2 YYEEEE, per germline. V gave up 7 bases and J gave up 4 bases, with 12 bases separating them. The CDR3 nucleotides are TGTGCCAGCGGAGTTTCAGGTTACGAGCAGTACTTC. Encoded protein: CASGVSGYEQYF.

The rearrangement uses TRBV25-1 and TRBJ1-2; D is uncertain. The CDR3 is 13 amino acids. Germline assignment: CDR1 MGHDK and CDR2 SYGVNS. V lost 6 bases, J lost 5 bases, and 13 bases lay in between. The CDR3 DNA reads TGTGCCAGCAGACAGAGCGAGTGGTATGGCTACACCTTC. Residues: CASRQSEWYGYTF.

V is TRBV9 and J is TRBJ1-2; tentatively, D is TRBD1 (5 bases). The CDR3 is 15 residues long. V was cut by 4 bases and J by 4 bases, with 17 bases left in between. Germline assignment: CDR1 SGDLS and CDR2 YYNGEE. The CDR3 bases are TGTGCCAGCAGCCCAACCGAGGGGCTCGTCTATGGCTACACCTTC. It specifies CASSPTEGLVYGYTF. Variable domain in full (rest from reference TRBV9 and TRBJ1-2): DSGVTQTPKHLITATGQRVTLRCSPRSGDLSVYWYQQSLDQGLQFLIQYYNGEERAKGNILERFSAQQFPDLHSELNLSSLELGDSALYFCASSPTEGLVYGYTFGSGTRLTVV.

Points on this clone: Its ends do not fully match the called genes, so a read error is possible. The rearrangement joins TRBV2 to TRBJ1-1; no clear D gene. From germline, CDR1 is SNHLY and CDR2 FYNNEI. There are 13 residues in the CDR3. In DNA form, the CDR3 reads TGTGCCACCAGTACGGAGCTGAACACTGAAGCTTTCTTT. Its protein product is CATSTELNTEAFF.

This clone turned up a few times. CDR3 sequence reads: CASSHVLLDGNSPLHF. CDR3 bases: TGTGCCAGCAGCCACGTCCTTCTGGACGGGAATTCACCCCTCCACTTT. This chain connects TRBV4-2 to TRBJ1-6; D gene unclear. CDR3 size: 16 residues. V was cut by 3 bases and J by 7 bases, with 16 bases left in between. Germline CDR1 is LGHNA and CDR2 is YNFKEQ.

This clone was picked up a small number of times. The chain uses TRBV23-1 and TRBJ2-4; no firm D call. TRBV23-1 is identified as an open reading frame with a role that is uncertain. The V gene lost 4 bases and the J gene lost 8 bases, with 9 bases spanning the gap. CDR3 length: 12 residues. CDR3 residues: CASSPVLDIQYF. CDR3 in DNA: TGCGCCAGCAGTCCAGTTTTGGACATTCAGTACTTC.

The rearrangement links TRBV30 to TRBJ1-1; D possibly corresponds to TRBD1 (6 bases). Germline assignment: CDR1 GTSNPN and CDR2 SVGIG (reference sequence). This CDR3 has 12 amino acids. The V end lost 5 bases, the J end lost 6 bases, and 13 bases lay between the germline ends. CDR3 amino acids: CAWDRREAEAFF. DNA of the CDR3: TGTGCCTGGGACAGGAGGGAAGCTGAAGCTTTCTTT. The full variable domain, in which reference TRBV30 and TRBJ1-1 provide the parts outside the CDR3, is SQTIHQWPATLVQPVGSPLSLECTVEGTSNPNLYWYRQAAGRGLQLLFYSVGIGQISSEVPQNLSASRPQDRQFILSSKKLLLSDSGFYLCAWDRREAEAFFGQGTRLTVV.

The chain uses TRBV29-1 and TRBJ2-1, with TRBD1 as a possible D gene (5 bases). This CDR3 has 11 amino acids. Germline V gene data show CDR1 as SQVTM and CDR2 as ANQGSEA. V lost 6 bases to trimming and J lost 6 bases, with 9 bases between them. Here the CDR3 DNA reads TGCAGCGTGATGACAGCCAATGAGCAGTTCTTC. It specifies CSVMTANEQFF.